The 2 T cell receptor beta chains below were found in one sample sequenced in a study of sequential checkpoint blockade in melanoma. The data were produced by immunoSEQ multiplex PCR, yet TCRdb's version contains in-frame clones alone and is incomplete. Of 25,000 to 30,000 clones detected, about three quarters appear once; the ten largest clones hold roughly 22%. Treatment meaning: randomized to nivolumab then ipilimumab (arm A) or the reverse (arm B). Source: CD8+ T cells sorted from blood (inferred from file names), taken from a patient given nivolumab and ipilimumab in sequence. These receptors all stem from a human donor with melanoma.

This chain links TRBV7-9 with TRBJ2-7; D is uncertain. CDR1 is SEHNR and CDR2 is FQNEAQ in the germline V gene (reference sequence). V lost 6 bases, J lost 6 bases, and 9 bases lay in between. This CDR3 contains 11 residues. The CDR3 bases are TGTGCCAGCAGATCAGCGAGCGAGCAGTACTTC. Protein: CASRSASEQYF.

V gene TRBV6-5 combines with J gene TRBJ2-3, with a possible D match to TRBD1 (6 bases). Between the trimmed V and J ends, which lost 2 bases and 5 bases, there was a span of 11 bases. The CDR3 spans 14 residues. Germline loops: CDR1 MNHEY, CDR2 SVGAGI. The CDR3 here is CASSYGPGQDTQYF. DNA for the CDR3: TGTGCCAGCAGTTACGGGCCGGGACAAGATACGCAGTATTTT.